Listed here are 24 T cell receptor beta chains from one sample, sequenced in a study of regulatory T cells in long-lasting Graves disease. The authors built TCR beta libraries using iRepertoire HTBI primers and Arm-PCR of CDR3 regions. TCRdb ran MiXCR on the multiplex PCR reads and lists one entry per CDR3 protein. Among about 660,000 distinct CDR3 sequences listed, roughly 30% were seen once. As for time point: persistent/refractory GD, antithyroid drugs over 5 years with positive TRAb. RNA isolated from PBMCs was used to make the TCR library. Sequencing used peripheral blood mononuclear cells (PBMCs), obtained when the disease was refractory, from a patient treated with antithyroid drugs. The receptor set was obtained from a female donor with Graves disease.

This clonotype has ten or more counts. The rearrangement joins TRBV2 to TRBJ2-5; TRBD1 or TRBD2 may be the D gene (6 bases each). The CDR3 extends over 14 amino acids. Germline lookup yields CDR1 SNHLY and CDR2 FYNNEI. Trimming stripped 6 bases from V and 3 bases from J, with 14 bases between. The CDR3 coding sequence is TGTGCCAGCAGGCGGGAAAGGGGGGAAGAGACCCAGTACTTC. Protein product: CASRRERGEETQYF. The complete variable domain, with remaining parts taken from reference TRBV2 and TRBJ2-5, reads EPEVTQTPSHQVTQMGQEVILRCVPISNHLYFYWYRQILGQKVEFLVSFYNNEISEKSEIFDDQFSVERPDGSNFTLKIRSTKLEDSAMYFCASRRERGEETQYFGPGTRLLVL.

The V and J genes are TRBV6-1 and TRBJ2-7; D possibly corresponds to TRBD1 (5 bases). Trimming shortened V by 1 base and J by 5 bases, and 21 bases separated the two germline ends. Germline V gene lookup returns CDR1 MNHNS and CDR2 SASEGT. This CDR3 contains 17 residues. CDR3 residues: CASSEDGKQVIHDEQYF. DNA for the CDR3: TGTGCCAGCAGTGAAGACGGTAAACAGGTAATACACGACGAGCAGTACTTC.

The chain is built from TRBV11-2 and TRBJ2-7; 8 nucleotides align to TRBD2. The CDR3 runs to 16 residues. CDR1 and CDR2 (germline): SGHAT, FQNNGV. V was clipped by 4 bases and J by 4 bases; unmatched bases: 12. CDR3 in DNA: TGTGCCAGCAGCTGGGGAGCTTCCGGGGGGGGGTACGAGCAGTACTTC. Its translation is CASSWGASGGGYEQYF.

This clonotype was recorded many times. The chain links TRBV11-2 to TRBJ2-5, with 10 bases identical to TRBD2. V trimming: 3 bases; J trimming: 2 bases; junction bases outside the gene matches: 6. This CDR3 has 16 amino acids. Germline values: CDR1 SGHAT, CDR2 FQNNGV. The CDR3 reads CASSFLVAGGQETQYF. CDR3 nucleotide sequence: TGTGCCAGCAGCTTTCTCGTAGCGGGGGGTCAAGAGACCCAGTACTTC.

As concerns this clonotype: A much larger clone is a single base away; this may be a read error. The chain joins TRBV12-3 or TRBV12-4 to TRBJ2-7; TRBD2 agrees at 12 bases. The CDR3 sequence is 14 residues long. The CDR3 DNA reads TGTGCCAGCAGCACTAGCGGGAGGCCCAACGAGGAGTACTTC. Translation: CASSTSGRPNEEYF.

The DNA for the CDR3 is TGTGCCAGCAGTTCGGGGCTGATAGAAGCTTTCTTT. It encodes CASSSGLIEAFF. The V call is TRBV7-3, the J call TRBJ1-1; D is perhaps TRBD1 (5 bases). V gave up 6 bases and J gave up 8 bases, with 13 bases separating them. The CDR3 contains 12 residues. CDR1 is SGHTA, CDR2 FQGTGA, per germline.

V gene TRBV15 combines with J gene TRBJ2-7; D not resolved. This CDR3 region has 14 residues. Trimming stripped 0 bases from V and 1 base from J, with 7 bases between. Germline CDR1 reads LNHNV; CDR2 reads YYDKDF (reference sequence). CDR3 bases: TGTGCCACCAGCAGAGATTGGATGTCCTACGAGCAGTACTTC. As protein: CATSRDWMSYEQYF. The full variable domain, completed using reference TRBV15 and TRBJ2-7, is DAMVIQNPRYQVTQFGKPVTLSCSQTLNHNVMYWYQQKSSQAPKLLFHYYDKDFNNEADTPDNFQSRRPNTSFCFLDIRSPGLGDTAMYLCATSRDWMSYEQYFGPGTRLTVT.

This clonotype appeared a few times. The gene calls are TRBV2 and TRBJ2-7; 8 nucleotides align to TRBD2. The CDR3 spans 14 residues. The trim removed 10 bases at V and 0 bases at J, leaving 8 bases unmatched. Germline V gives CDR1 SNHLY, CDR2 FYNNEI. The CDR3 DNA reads TGTGCCATCCGGCAGCGGGAGACCTCCTACGAGCAGTACTTC. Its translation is CAIRQRETSYEQYF.

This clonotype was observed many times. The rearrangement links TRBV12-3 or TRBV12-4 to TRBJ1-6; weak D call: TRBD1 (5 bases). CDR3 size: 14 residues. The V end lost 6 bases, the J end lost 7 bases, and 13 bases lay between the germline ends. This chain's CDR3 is CASSFPGGNSPLHF. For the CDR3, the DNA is TGTGCCAGCAGCTTCCCCGGGGGGAATTCACCCCTCCACTTT.

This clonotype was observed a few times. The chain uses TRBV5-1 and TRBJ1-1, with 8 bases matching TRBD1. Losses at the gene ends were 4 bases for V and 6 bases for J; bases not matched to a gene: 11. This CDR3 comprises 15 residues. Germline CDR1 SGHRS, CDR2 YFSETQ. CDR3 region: CASSPSQGVSSEAFF. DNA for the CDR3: TGCGCCAGCAGCCCCTCACAGGGGGTTAGCTCTGAAGCTTTCTTT.

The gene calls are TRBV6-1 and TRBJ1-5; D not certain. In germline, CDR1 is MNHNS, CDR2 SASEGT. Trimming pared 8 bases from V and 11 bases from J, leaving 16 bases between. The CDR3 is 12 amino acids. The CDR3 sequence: CASRQVDAAQHF. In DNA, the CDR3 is TGTGCCAGCCGGCAGGTTGACGCGGCCCAGCATTTT.

CDR3 in amino acids: CASKATRARETQYF. The CDR3 DNA sequence: TGTGCCAGTAAGGCGACTAGAGCTCGAGAGACCCAGTACTTC. The J gene is TRBJ2-5, the V gene TRBV19; maybe TRBD2 (6 bases). V lost 7 bases and J 4 bases, leaving 16 bases between the germline ends. Germline CDR1 and CDR2: LNHDA and SQIVND (reference sequence). The CDR3 is 14 residues long.

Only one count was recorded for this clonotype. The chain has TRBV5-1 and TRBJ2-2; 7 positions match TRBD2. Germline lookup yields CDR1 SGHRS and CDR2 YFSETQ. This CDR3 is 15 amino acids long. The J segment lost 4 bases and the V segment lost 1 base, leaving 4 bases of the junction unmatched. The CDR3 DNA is TGCGCCAGCAGCTTGCCAGGCGGGGGCACCGGGGAGCTGTTTTTT. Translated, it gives CASSLPGGGTGELFF. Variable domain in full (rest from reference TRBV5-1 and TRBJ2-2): KAGVTQTPRYLIKTRGQQVTLSCSPISGHRSVSWYQQTPGQGLQFLFEYFSETQRNKGNFPGRFSGRQFSNSRSEMNVSTLELGDSALYLCASSLPGGGTGELFFGEGSRLTVL.

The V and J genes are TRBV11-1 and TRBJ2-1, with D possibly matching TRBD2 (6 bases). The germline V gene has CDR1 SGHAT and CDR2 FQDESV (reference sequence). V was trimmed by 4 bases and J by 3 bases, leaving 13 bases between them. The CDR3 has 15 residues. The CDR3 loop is CASSSVGGGYNEQFF. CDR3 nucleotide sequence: TGTGCCAGCAGCTCGGTGGGAGGCGGCTACAATGAGCAGTTCTTC.

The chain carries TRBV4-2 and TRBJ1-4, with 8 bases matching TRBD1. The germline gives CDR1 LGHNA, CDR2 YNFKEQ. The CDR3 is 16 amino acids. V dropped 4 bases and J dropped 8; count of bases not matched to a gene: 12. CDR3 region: CASSRTPGTGLEKLFF. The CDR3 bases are TGTGCCAGCAGCCGAACACCCGGGACAGGTTTAGAAAAACTGTTTTTT.

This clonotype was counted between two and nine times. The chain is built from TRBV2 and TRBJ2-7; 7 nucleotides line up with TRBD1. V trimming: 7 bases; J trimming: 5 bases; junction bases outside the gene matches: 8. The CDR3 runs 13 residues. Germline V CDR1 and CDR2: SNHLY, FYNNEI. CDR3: CASKTGNTHEQYF. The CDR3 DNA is TGTGCCAGCAAGACAGGGAATACCCACGAGCAGTACTTC.

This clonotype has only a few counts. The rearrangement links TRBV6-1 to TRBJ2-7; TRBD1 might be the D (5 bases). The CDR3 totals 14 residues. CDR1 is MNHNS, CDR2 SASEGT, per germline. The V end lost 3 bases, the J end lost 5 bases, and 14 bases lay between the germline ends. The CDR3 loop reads CASSDSRVRNEQYF. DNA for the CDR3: TGTGCCAGCAGTGATTCCAGGGTGCGGAACGAGCAGTACTTC.

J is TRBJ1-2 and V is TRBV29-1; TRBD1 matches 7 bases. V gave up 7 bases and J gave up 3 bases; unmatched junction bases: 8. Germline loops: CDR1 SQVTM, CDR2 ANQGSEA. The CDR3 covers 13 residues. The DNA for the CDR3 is TGCAGCGCCGGGGAGGGGGCCCACTATGGCTACACCTTC. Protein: CSAGEGAHYGYTF.

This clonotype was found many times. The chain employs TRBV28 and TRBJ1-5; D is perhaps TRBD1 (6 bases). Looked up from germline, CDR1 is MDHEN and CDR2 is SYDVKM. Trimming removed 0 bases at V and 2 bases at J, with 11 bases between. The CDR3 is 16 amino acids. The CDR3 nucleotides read TGTGCCAGCAGTTTATGGACAGGTTTGGGCAATCAGCCCCAGCATTTT. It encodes CASSLWTGLGNQPQHF.

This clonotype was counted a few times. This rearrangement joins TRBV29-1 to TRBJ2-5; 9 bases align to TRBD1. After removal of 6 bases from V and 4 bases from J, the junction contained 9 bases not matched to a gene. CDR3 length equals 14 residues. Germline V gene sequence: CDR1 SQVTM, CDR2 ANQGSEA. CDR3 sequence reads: CSVRGDRVGETQYF. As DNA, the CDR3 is TGCAGCGTGAGGGGGGACAGGGTGGGAGAGACCCAGTACTTC. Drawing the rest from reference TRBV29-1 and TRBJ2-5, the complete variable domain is SAVISQKPSRDICQRGTSLTIQCQVDSQVTMMFWYRQQPGQSLTLIATANQGSEATYESGFVIDKFPISRPNLTFSTLTVSNMSPEDSSIYLCSVRGDRVGETQYFGPGTRLLVL.

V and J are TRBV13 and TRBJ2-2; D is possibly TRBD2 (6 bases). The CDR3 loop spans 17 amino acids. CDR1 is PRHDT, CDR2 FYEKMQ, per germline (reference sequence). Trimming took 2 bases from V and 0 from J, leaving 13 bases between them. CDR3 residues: CASSLTSWGANTGELFF. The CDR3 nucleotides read TGTGCCAGCAGCTTAACAAGTTGGGGGGCGAACACCGGGGAGCTGTTTTTT. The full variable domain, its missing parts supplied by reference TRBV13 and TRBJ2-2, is AAGVIQSPRHLIKEKRETATLKCYPIPRHDTVYWYQQGPGQDPQFLISFYEKMQSDKGSIPDRFSAQQFSDYHSELNMSSLELGDSALYFCASSLTSWGANTGELFFGEGSRLTVL.

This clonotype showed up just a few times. The CDR3 reads CSCSDRVNYGYTF. In DNA form, the CDR3 reads TGCAGCTGTTCGGACAGGGTAAACTATGGCTACACCTTC. This chain connects TRBV29-1 to TRBJ1-2; 8 bases are shared with TRBD1. Germline CDR1 SQVTM, CDR2 ANQGSEA. The CDR3 spans 13 residues. With V trimmed by 8 bases and J by 2 bases, 7 bases remained unmatched.

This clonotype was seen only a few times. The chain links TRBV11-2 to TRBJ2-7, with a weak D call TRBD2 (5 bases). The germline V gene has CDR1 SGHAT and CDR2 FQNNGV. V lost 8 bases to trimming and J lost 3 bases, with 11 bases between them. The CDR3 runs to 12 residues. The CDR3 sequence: CASSFGDYEQYF. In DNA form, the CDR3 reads TGTGCCAGCTCCTTCGGGGACTACGAGCAGTACTTC.

CDR3 sequence reads: CASSLRADTRYGYTF. Here the CDR3 DNA reads TGTGCCAGCAGCTTAAGGGCAGATACCCGGTATGGCTACACCTTC. The rearrangement links TRBV7-3 to TRBJ1-2; D remains ambiguous. Germline values: CDR1 SGHTA, CDR2 FQGTGA. This CDR3 contains 15 residues. V dropped 1 base and J dropped 5 bases, with 14 bases sitting between them. Full variable domain (remainder filled in from reference TRBV7-3 and TRBJ1-2): GAGVSQTPSNKVTEKGKYVELRCDPISGHTALYWYRQSLGQGPEFLIYFQGTGAADDSGLPNDRFFAVRPEGSVSTLKIQRTERGDSAVYLCASSLRADTRYGYTFGSGTRLTVV.